The 7 T cell receptor beta chains presented below share a single source sample, sequenced in a study of blood T cells in healthy people across ages. The use of a sample-barcoded 5' primer and a J-beta primer mix characterized a second PCR of about 7 to 12 cycles. TCRdb independently ran MiXCR on the 5' RACE reads; one entry per CDR3 protein. The table includes 1.5 million to 2 million distinct CDR3 sequences, roughly two fifths detected once. Sequencing input: blood. These receptors were taken from a human donor in good health.

This clonotype was seen more than once but under ten times. The J gene is TRBJ1-2, the V gene TRBV6-1, with TRBD1 identical over 7 bases. V was clipped by 10 bases and J by 2 bases; unmatched bases: 7. The CDR3 extends over 13 amino acids. The V gene's germline CDR1 is MNHNS and CDR2 SASEGT. CDR3 nucleotides: TGTGCCACCTGGGACAGAAGGAACTATGGCTACACCTTC. It codes for CATWDRRNYGYTF.

The table lists this clonotype with a few counts. The V gene is TRBV4-1, the J gene TRBJ2-3, with D hard to call. With 0 bases removed from V and 4 bases from J, the gap between germline ends came to 11 bases. The germline V gene encodes CDR1 MGHRA and CDR2 YSYEKL. CDR3 length: 15 residues. The DNA of the CDR3 is TGCGCCAGCAGCCAAGATGGAGCCGGCCCAGATACGCAGTATTTT. Amino acid sequence: CASSQDGAGPDTQYF.

This clonotype occurred a few times. This chain links TRBV7-9 with TRBJ2-7; D possibly corresponds to TRBD1 (5 bases). Trimming pared 5 bases from V and 1 base from J, leaving 12 bases between. Germline CDR1 SEHNR, CDR2 FQNEAQ (reference sequence). The CDR3 is made up of 14 amino acids. This chain's CDR3 is CASSTSQGSYEQYF. For the CDR3, the DNA is TGTGCCAGCAGCACCTCTCAGGGTTCCTACGAGCAGTACTTC.

The table lists this clonotype with a few counts. The V and J genes are TRBV7-9 and TRBJ1-1; D remains ambiguous. Trimming shortened V by 6 bases and J by 5 bases, and 19 bases separated the two germline ends. CDR3 size: 15 residues. Germline V gene sequence: CDR1 SEHNR, CDR2 FQNEAQ (reference sequence). CDR3 region: CASSPAWIQITEAFF. CDR3 DNA sequence: TGTGCCAGCAGTCCAGCGTGGATACAGATAACTGAAGCTTTCTTT.

Concerning this clonotype itself: An end of the junction does not agree with germline; a read error may underlie this. The chain joins TRBV5-1 to TRBJ2-1, with 9 bases identical to TRBD1. Germline V CDR1 and CDR2: SGHRS, YFSETQ. CDR3 length: 14 amino acids. CDR3 bases: TGCGCCGGCAGCCCTCAGGGACAGGGCCATGAGCAGTTCTTC. This translates into CAGSPQGQGHEQFF.

This clonotype has a handful of counts. Compared with germline, one end of the junction differs, possibly owing to a read error. The chain carries TRBV20-1 and TRBJ2-3; 9 positions agree with TRBD2. The germline V gene has CDR1 DFQATT and CDR2 SNEGSKA (reference sequence). The CDR3 totals 15 residues. CDR3 sequence (DNA): TGCAGTGCCCCGAAAGCGGGGGGAAGCACGGATACGCAGTATTTT. Translated: CSAPKAGGSTDTQYF.

This clonotype was seen at least ten times. The rearrangement links TRBV29-1 to TRBJ2-3, with unresolved D. CDR3 length equals 13 residues. Germline V gene data show CDR1 as SQVTM and CDR2 as ANQGSEA. Trimming took 6 bases from V and 0 from J, leaving 10 bases between them. CDR3 nucleotide sequence: TGCAGCGTAATAGGGCCTAGCACAGATACGCAGTATTTT. Encoded protein: CSVIGPSTDTQYF.